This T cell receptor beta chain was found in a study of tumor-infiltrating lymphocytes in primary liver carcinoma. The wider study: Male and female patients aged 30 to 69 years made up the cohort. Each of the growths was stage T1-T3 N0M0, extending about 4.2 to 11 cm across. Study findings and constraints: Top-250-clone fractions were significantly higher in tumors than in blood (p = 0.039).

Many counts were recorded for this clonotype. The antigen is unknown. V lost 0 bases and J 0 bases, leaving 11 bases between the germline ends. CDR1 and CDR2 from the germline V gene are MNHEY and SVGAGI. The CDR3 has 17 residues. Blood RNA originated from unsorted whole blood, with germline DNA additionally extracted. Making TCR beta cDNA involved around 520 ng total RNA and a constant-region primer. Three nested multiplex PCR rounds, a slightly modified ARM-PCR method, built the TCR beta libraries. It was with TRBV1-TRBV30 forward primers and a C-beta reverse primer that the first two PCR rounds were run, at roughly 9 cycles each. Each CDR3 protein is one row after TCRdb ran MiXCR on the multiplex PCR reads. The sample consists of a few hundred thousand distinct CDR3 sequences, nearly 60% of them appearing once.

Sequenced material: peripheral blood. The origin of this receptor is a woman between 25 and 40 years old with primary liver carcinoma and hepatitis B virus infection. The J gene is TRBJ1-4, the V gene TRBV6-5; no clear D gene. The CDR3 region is CASSYSPQSATNEKLFF. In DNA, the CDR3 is TGTGCCAGCAGTTACTCTCCACAAAGTGCAACTAATGAAAAACTGTTTTTT.